A selection of T cell receptor beta chains follows, all from one sample in a study of blood T cell repertoires in COVID-19. Libraries were prepared by immunoSEQ multiplex PCR; TCRdb keeps only in-frame clonotypes and omits some of them. Of 250,000 or so clones listed, 88% are singletons. The sequencing input was PBMCs or T cells enriched from blood (not recorded which). The receptors were sampled from a woman aged 40 to 50 who had been exposed to COVID-19. Each CDR3 is given with its conserved first and last residue. D genes are given only for firm matches. Where a row states a size, it is once, few, many or the class of an expanded clone; other rows omit it.

>TRBJ2-3|TRBV30|-|-
CAWSRQEVDTQYF
TGTGCCTGGAGTCGACAAGAAGTTGATACGCAGTATTTT
>TRBJ1-2|TRBV5-1|few|-
CASSLGTGEAPYGYTF
TGCGCCAGCAGCTTAGGCACCGGGGAGGCGCCCTATGGCTACACCTTC
>TRBJ2-2|TRBV20-1|-|TRBD2
CSASDTSGVNTGELFF
TGCAGTGCTAGTGATACTAGCGGGGTGAACACCGGGGAGCTGTTTTTT
>TRBJ1-1|TRBV6-5|-|-
CASSLSRNTEAFF
TGTGCCAGCAGTTTATCCAGGAACACTGAAGCTTTCTTT
>TRBJ1-5|TRBV19|-|TRBD1
CASKQGQHQPQHF
TGTGCCAGTAAACAGGGGCAGCATCAGCCCCAGCATTTT
>TRBJ1-5|TRBV30|few|TRBD1
CAWRMTGNQPQHF
TGTGCCTGGAGGATGACAGGGAATCAGCCCCAGCATTTT
>TRBJ2-3|TRBV4-3|-|TRBD1
CASGGTGNTDTQYF
TGCGCCAGTGGAGGGACAGGGAACACAGATACGCAGTATTTT
>TRBJ1-1|TRBV6-5|-|TRBD1
CASVDRGYFTEAFF
TGTGCCAGCGTGGACAGGGGGTATTTCACTGAAGCTTTCTTT
>TRBJ2-2|TRBV7-9|-|TRBD2
CASSLGSGSGGTGELFF
TGTGCCAGCAGCCTAGGTTCGGGCTCGGGGGGCACCGGGGAGCTGTTTTTT
>TRBJ1-3|TRBV29-1|-|-
CSVAISGNTIYF
TGCAGCGTTGCCATCTCTGGAAACACCATATATTTT
>TRBJ1-4|TRBV19|once|TRBD1
CASRPGQGNEKLFF
TGTGCCAGTAGACCGGGACAGGGGAATGAAAAACTGTTTTTT
>TRBJ2-7|TRBV18|-|-
CASSLLRQTLYEQYF
TGTGCCAGCTCACTACTCCGACAGACCCTCTACGAGCAGTACTTC
>TRBJ2-2|TRBV5-4|-|TRBD1
CASSSMTGAGELFF
TGTGCCAGCAGCTCGATGACAGGGGCCGGGGAGCTGTTTTTT
>TRBJ2-2|TRBV2|-|TRBD1
CASSSRQGNGELFF
TGTGCCAGCAGTTCTAGACAGGGGAACGGGGAGCTGTTTTTT
>TRBJ1-6|TRBV6-5|-|-
CASSYYRNSPLHF
TGTGCCAGCAGTTACTACAGAAATTCACCCCTCCACTTT
>TRBJ1-1|TRBV18|-|TRBD1
CASSPTGQGAMNTEAFF
TGTGCCAGCTCACCAACGGGACAGGGGGCGATGAACACTGAAGCTTTCTTT
>TRBJ1-5|TRBV11-2|-|-
CASSLDSGRNQPQHF
TGTGCCAGCAGCTTAGACTCTGGGAGGAATCAGCCCCAGCATTTT
>TRBJ1-1|TRBV11-2|-|TRBD1
CASSNRDSQNTEAFF
TGTGCCAGCAGCAACCGGGACAGCCAGAACACTGAAGCTTTCTTT
>TRBJ2-3|TRBV18|-|-
CASSPGGQGGDTQYF
TGTGCCAGCTCACCGGGCGGGCAGGGAGGCGATACGCAGTATTTT
>TRBJ2-7|TRBV4-1|-|-
CASSQAPGSYEQYF
TGCGCCAGCAGCCAAGCACCAGGTTCCTACGAGCAGTACTTC
>TRBJ2-3|TRBV13|-|-
CASSLKTGGGNGDIPDTQYF
TGTGCCAGCAGCTTAAAGACAGGTGGGGGTAACGGGGATATCCCAGATACGCAGTATTTT
>TRBJ1-1|TRBV7-2|-|-
CASSFAGTPEAFF
TGTGCCAGCAGCTTTGCCGGGACACCAGAAGCTTTCTTT
>TRBJ1-5|TRBV15|-|-
CATSYSDSNQPQHF
TGTGCCACCAGTTACTCTGATAGCAATCAGCCCCAGCATTTT
>TRBJ2-3|TRBV24-1|-|TRBD1
CATSEGGAGTDTQYF
TGTGCCACCAGTGAAGGGGGCGCGGGCACAGATACGCAGTATTTT
>TRBJ1-6|TRBV6-5|once|-
CASRSTGLNSPLHF
TGTGCCAGCAGGTCGACAGGACTTAATTCACCCCTCCACTTT
>TRBJ2-2|TRBV18|-|TRBD2
CASSASSGGNTGELFF
TGTGCCAGCTCAGCGTCTAGCGGGGGGAACACCGGGGAGCTGTTTTTT
>TRBJ1-1|TRBV2|-|-
CASRLETGGTEAFF
TGTGCCAGCCGCCTCGAGACAGGCGGCACTGAAGCTTTCTTT
>TRBJ1-6|TRBV2|-|-
CASKYEVGGSPLHF
TGTGCCAGCAAATATGAGGTCGGCGGATCACCCCTCCACTTT
>TRBJ1-1|TRBV2|-|-
CASSVSTGRGTEAFF
TGTGCCAGCAGTGTTTCCACCGGACGGGGTACTGAAGCTTTCTTT
>TRBJ1-4|TRBV28|-|-
CASRTGEKLFF
TGTGCCAGCAGAACCGGGGAAAAACTGTTTTTT
>TRBJ2-3|TRBV18|-|-
CASSLTDTQYF
TGTGCCAGCTCCCTCACAGATACGCAGTATTTT
>TRBJ2-1|TRBV3-1/TRBV3-2|few|-
CASSLSGANEQFF
TGTGCCAGCAGCCTCTCGGGAGCTAATGAGCAGTTCTTC
>TRBJ2-6|TRBV7-6|-|-
CASSSLVMEEDRANVLTF
TGTGCCAGCAGCTCCCTTGTTATGGAAGAGGATCGGGCCAACGTCCTGACTTTC
>TRBJ2-1|TRBV7-6|-|-
CASSLNNEQFF
TGTGCCAGCAGCCTTAACAATGAGCAGTTCTTC
>TRBJ2-7|TRBV11-3|few|TRBD1
CASSERGQGDEQYF
TGTGCCAGCAGCGAACGAGGACAGGGTGACGAGCAGTACTTC
>TRBJ2-1|TRBV7-3|-|TRBD2
CASSLIAGSYNEQFF
TGTGCCAGCAGCTTAATAGCGGGGAGTTACAATGAGCAGTTCTTC
>TRBJ2-3|TRBV12-3/TRBV12-4|-|-
CASSSSTTDTQYF
TGTGCCAGCAGCTCCAGTACCACAGATACGCAGTATTTT
>TRBJ1-6|TRBV9|-|-
CASSVGLGGWGDSPLHF
TGTGCCAGCAGCGTAGGGTTGGGAGGATGGGGCGACTCACCCCTCCACTTT
>TRBJ1-2|TRBV5-1|-|TRBD1
CASSLTPPGQANYGYTF
TGCGCCAGCAGCTTGACCCCTCCGGGACAGGCGAACTATGGCTACACCTTC
>TRBJ2-7|TRBV6-2/TRBV6-3|few|-
CASSYFGAEQYF
TGTGCCAGCAGTTACTTTGGGGCCGAGCAGTACTTC
>TRBJ1-6|TRBV5-6|-|TRBD1
CASSTSTGGLNSPLHF
TGTGCCAGCAGCACCTCAACAGGGGGCCTAAATTCACCCCTCCACTTT
>TRBJ1-2|TRBV18|few|TRBD1
CASSPPGTDYGYTF
TGTGCCAGCTCACCACCTGGGACAGATTATGGCTACACCTTC
>TRBJ1-2|TRBV3-1/TRBV3-2|-|-
CASSQESSRGYTF
TGTGCCAGCAGCCAAGAATCCTCTAGAGGCTACACCTTC
>TRBJ1-2|TRBV13|-|-
CASSFSPPPYYGYTF
TGTGCCAGCAGCTTCTCCCCCCCTCCTTATTATGGCTACACCTTC